The next 24 T cell receptor beta chains were all read from a single sample in a study of blood T cell repertoires in COVID-19. Assay used: immunoSEQ multiplex PCR; TCRdb lists only in-frame clones, some missing. The repertoire holds about 59,000 clones, with around 67% as singletons. The sequenced sample was peripheral blood. These receptors all come from a woman in her sixties or seventies with acute or convalescent COVID-19.

This clone came up once. This chain joins TRBV19 and TRBJ2-3; tentatively, D is TRBD2 (6 bases). This CDR3 contains 15 residues. V gave up 3 bases and J gave up 11 bases, with 21 bases separating them. Germline assignment: CDR1 LNHDA and CDR2 SQIVND (reference sequence). CDR3 sequence: CASSMHKGGARGQYF. The CDR3 coding sequence is TGTGCCAGTAGTATGCACAAGGGAGGCGCTCGGGGGCAGTATTTT. The variable domain in full, completed from reference TRBV19 and TRBJ2-3, reads DGGITQSPKYLFRKEGQNVTLSCEQNLNHDAMYWYRQDPGQGLRLIYYSQIVNDFQKGDIAEGYSVSREKKESFPLTVTSAQKNPTAFYLCASSMHKGGARGQYFGPGTRLTVL.

This clone was recorded once. The chain uses TRBV7-9 and TRBJ2-2; TRBD2 is a possible D gene (6 bases). The CDR3 length is 14 residues. V shed 8 bases and J shed 0 bases, with 10 bases lying between them. The germline CDR1 and CDR2 sequences are SEHNR and FQNEAQ (reference sequence). Here the CDR3 reads CASFPGANTGELFF. The DNA for the CDR3 is TGTGCCAGCTTCCCGGGGGCGAACACCGGGGAGCTGTTTTTT.

The gene calls are TRBV9 and TRBJ2-6; D is perhaps TRBD2 (7 bases). Trimming removed 2 bases at V and 0 bases at J, with 12 bases between. The CDR3 is 17 residues long. Germline CDR1 and CDR2: SGDLS and YYNGEE. The CDR3 here is CASSVRGGSSGANVLTF. The CDR3 bases are TGTGCCAGCAGCGTTAGGGGGGGTAGCTCTGGGGCCAACGTCCTGACTTTC. Combining the CDR3 with reference TRBV9 and TRBJ2-6 gives the whole variable domain DSGVTQTPKHLITATGQRVTLRCSPRSGDLSVYWYQQSLDQGLQFLIQYYNGEERAKGNILERFSAQQFPDLHSELNLSSLELGDSALYFCASSVRGGSSGANVLTFGAGSRLTVL.

The V gene is TRBV23-1, the J gene TRBJ2-7; 8 bases are a match to TRBD2. TRBV23-1 is an open reading frame whose function is uncertain. There are 16 residues in the CDR3. With V trimmed by 8 bases and J by 2 bases, 14 bases remained unmatched. In DNA, the CDR3 is TGCGCCAGCTCCTACGGGGGGGCAGGTCGAACCTACGAGCAGTACGTC. Translated: CASSYGGAGRTYEQYV.

V and J are TRBV5-1 and TRBJ2-3; D is possibly TRBD2 (5 bases). This CDR3 has 17 residues. Trimming took 0 bases from V and 0 from J, leaving 14 bases between them. CDR1 and CDR2 (germline): SGHRS, YFSETQ. CDR3 in amino acids: CASSLGGRSTSTDTQYF. The CDR3 DNA reads as TGCGCCAGCAGCTTGGGCGGGCGATCCACTAGCACAGATACGCAGTATTTT.

This clone appeared a few times. The genes are TRBV16 and TRBJ2-3; weak D call: TRBD2 (7 bases). V was pared by 4 bases and J by 4 bases, with 15 bases between. Germline CDR1 and CDR2: KGHSY and FQNENV. This CDR3 is built from 15 residues. The CDR3 here is CASSLTGGGADTQYF. The CDR3 DNA follows: TGTGCCAGCAGCCTCACGGGGGGCGGCGCAGATACGCAGTATTTT.

The rearrangement joins TRBV11-3 to TRBJ2-1, with D possibly TRBD1 on 5 matching bases. CDR3 length: 17 amino acids. The germline V and J ends were trimmed by 1 base and 1 base, with 14 bases remaining between them. Germline CDR1 is SGHNT and CDR2 is YENEEA. The CDR3 DNA reads TGTGCCAGCAGCTTAGGTGCAGGGCGTCGTTCCTACAATGAGCAGTTCTTC. This gives the protein CASSLGAGRRSYNEQFF.

This chain joins TRBV27 and TRBJ2-2; no firm D call. Trimming removed 3 bases at V and 4 bases at J, with 12 bases between. This CDR3 contains 15 residues. Germline CDR1 and CDR2: MNHEY and SMNVEV (reference sequence). The CDR3 protein is CASSFRQTGTGELFF. Written as DNA, the CDR3 is TGTGCCAGCAGTTTTCGACAAACCGGCACCGGGGAGCTGTTTTTT.

Only a few counts were recorded for this clone. The CDR3 spells CASSSRSGPGTGEQYF. The DNA of the CDR3 is TGTGCCAGCAGCTCTCGCAGCGGTCCCGGGACAGGGGAGCAGTACTTC. The rearrangement joins TRBV11-2 to TRBJ2-7, with TRBD1 matching over 9 bases. CDR3 size: 16 residues. With V trimmed by 4 bases and J by 7 bases, 14 bases remained unmatched. Germline loops: CDR1 SGHAT, CDR2 FQNNGV.

The chain joins TRBV13 to TRBJ1-2; the match to TRBD1 covers 7 bases. Losses at the gene ends were 5 bases for V and 4 bases for J; bases not matched to a gene: 10. The CDR3 spans 15 residues. Germline CDR1 is PRHDT and CDR2 is FYEKMQ (reference sequence). The CDR3 nucleotides read TGTGCCAGCAGCGTCAAGGTGAAGGGGGCCTATGGCTACACCTTC. Its protein is CASSVKVKGAYGYTF.

This clone came up a few times. The CDR3 DNA sequence: TGTGCCAGCAGCGTCGGGAGGGAGCAGTACGTC. Protein product: CASSVGREQYV. The gene calls are TRBV6-5 and TRBJ2-7, with TRBD2 matching 7 bases. V was pared by 6 bases and J by 7 bases, with 3 bases of the junction left unmatched. This CDR3 has 11 residues. Germline V CDR1 and CDR2: MNHEY, SVGAGI.

Note on this clone: Other DNA sequences of this sample code for an identical CDR3. The CDR3 DNA sequence: TGTGCCAGCAGCCACCTAAACAATGAGCAGTTCTTC. Its protein product is CASSHLNNEQFF. The J gene is TRBJ2-1, the V gene TRBV3-1 (or the pseudogene TRBV3-2); D gene ambiguous. The V gene's germline CDR1 is LGHDT and CDR2 YNNKEL (reference sequence). The CDR3 spans 12 residues. Trimming removed 3 bases at V and 5 bases at J, with 5 bases between.

This chain links TRBV12-3 or TRBV12-4 with TRBJ1-2, with 8 bases fitting TRBD1. The CDR3 contains 13 residues. J was trimmed by 11 bases and V by 1 base; bases with no gene match: 6. The DNA of the CDR3 is TGTGCCAGCAGTTTAGGGACAGGGAGGGATTACACCTTC. This gives the protein CASSLGTGRDYTF.

V gene TRBV29-1 combines with J gene TRBJ1-2; 10 positions agree with TRBD1. This CDR3 has 12 residues. Germline V lookup: CDR1 SQVTM, CDR2 ANQGSEA. V was pared by 6 bases and J by 8 bases, with 6 bases of the junction left unmatched. CDR3 in DNA: TGCAGCGTCCGACAGGGGGCGAGCGGCTACACCTTC. Translation gives CSVRQGASGYTF.

The rearrangement uses TRBV3-1 (or the pseudogene TRBV3-2) and TRBJ1-1; unclear D gene. The germline CDR1 and CDR2 sequences are LGHDT and YNNKEL (reference sequence). CDR3 length equals 15 residues. The V end lost 2 bases, the J end lost 4 bases, and 14 bases lay between the germline ends. This CDR3 is CASSQRTASSTEAFF. In DNA, the CDR3 is TGTGCCAGCAGCCAACGGACTGCCTCGAGCACTGAAGCTTTCTTT.

This chain connects TRBV30 to TRBJ1-3, with D unresolved. This CDR3 is 14 amino acids long. Trimming removed 5 bases from V and 0 bases from J, with 11 bases in between. Germline CDR1 and CDR2: GTSNPN and SVGIG (reference sequence). The CDR3 sequence is CAWLRARSGNTIYF. The CDR3, as DNA: TGTGCCTGGTTGAGGGCCCGCTCTGGAAACACCATATATTTT.

The gene calls are TRBV19 and TRBJ2-1, with D tentatively TRBD1 (6 bases). This CDR3 has 14 residues. Germline V gene lookup returns CDR1 LNHDA and CDR2 SQIVND (reference sequence). V was shortened by 7 bases and J by 4 bases, with 14 bases between the two germline ends. The CDR3 coding sequence is TGTGCCAGTACTGGGGGCCCCCTTTACAATGAGCAGTTCTTC. Its protein is CASTGGPLYNEQFF.

The J gene is TRBJ2-6, the V gene TRBV5-1; D ambiguous. The V gene lost 4 bases and the J gene lost 1 base, with 3 bases spanning the gap. Germline lookup yields CDR1 SGHRS and CDR2 YFSETQ. This CDR3 is 13 amino acids long. The chain's CDR3 is CASSESGANVLTF. In DNA, the CDR3 is TGCGCCAGCAGCGAGTCTGGGGCCAACGTCCTGACTTTC.

The chain uses TRBV9 and TRBJ1-1; D remains unclear. The V end lost 0 bases, the J end lost 3 bases, and 12 bases lay between the germline ends. Germline values: CDR1 SGDLS, CDR2 YYNGEE. This CDR3 has 15 amino acids. The CDR3, as DNA: TGTGCCAGCAGCGTAGTGGAGGGTGTGGACACTGAAGCTTTCTTT. Its protein product is CASSVVEGVDTEAFF.

J is TRBJ1-2 and V is TRBV7-9, with D unresolved. The CDR3 runs to 16 residues. V was clipped by 4 bases and J by 3 bases, with 18 bases between them. The germline CDR1 and CDR2 sequences are SEHNR and FQNEAQ (reference sequence). The DNA of the CDR3 is TGTGCCAGCAGCTCCGGACGGGGAGCAGGATACTATGGCTACACCTTC. Amino acids: CASSSGRGAGYYGYTF. Filled out from reference TRBV7-9 and TRBJ1-2, the complete variable domain reads DTGVSQNPRHKITKRGQNVTFRCDPISEHNRLYWYRQTLGQGPEFLTYFQNEAQLEKSRLLSDRFSAERPKGSFSTLEIQRTEQGDSAMYLCASSSGRGAGYYGYTFGSGTRLTVV.

This rearrangement joins TRBV10-3 to TRBJ1-6; the D gene is possibly TRBD1 (5 bases). V was clipped by 4 bases and J by 3 bases, with 7 bases between them. Germline V CDR1 and CDR2: ENHRY, SYGVKD. This CDR3 is 14 amino acids long. The CDR3 protein is CAISGGDYNSPLHF. The CDR3 nucleotides are TGTGCCATCAGTGGGGGCGACTATAATTCACCCCTCCACTTT.

The count of this clone is one. The V and J genes are TRBV14 and TRBJ2-7; 8 nucleotides agree with TRBD1. From germline, CDR1 is SGHDN and CDR2 FVKESK. This CDR3 comprises 13 residues. The ends lost 4 bases at V and 6 bases at J; junction bases unmatched: 5. The CDR3 DNA reads TGTGCCAGCAGCCTCACAGGGGGAGGCGAGCAGTACGTC. Translating gives CASSLTGGGEQYV.

The CDR3 loop is CASSSLLSYGYTF. In DNA, the CDR3 is TGTGCCAGCAGCAGTTTATTATCCTATGGCTACACCTTC. The chain employs TRBV12-3 or TRBV12-4 and TRBJ1-2; the D is unclear. Trimming cost V 6 bases and J 4 bases, with 12 bases left between them. This CDR3 spans 13 amino acids.

The rearrangement links TRBV11-2 to TRBJ1-5; tentative D call: TRBD1 (5 bases). From germline, CDR1 is SGHAT and CDR2 FQNNGV. This CDR3 contains 13 residues. V dropped 3 bases and J dropped 5 bases, with 8 bases sitting between them. The CDR3 DNA follows: TGTGCCAGCAGCTTCTCAGGGTATCAGCCCCAGCATTTT. Its protein product is CASSFSGYQPQHF.